This TCR beta chain was identified in a study of cytomegalovirus exposure and HLA in healthy donors. CDR3 length equals 14 residues. Looked up from germline, CDR1 is SGDLS and CDR2 is YYNGEE. V lost 3 bases, J lost 5 bases, and 8 bases stayed unmatched. Researchers ran the PCR with 60 Vbeta and 13 Jbeta primers. The data were produced by immunoSEQ multiplex PCR, yet TCRdb's version contains in-frame clones alone and is incomplete. Of about 160,000 clones detected, 70% to 85% appear once; the ten largest clones hold about 4.5%. Broader study findings: A few CMV-associated chains proved CMV antigen-specific in vitro. Being productive about 87% or about 30% of the time was typical of most TCR beta V segments in an earlier analysis.

The count of this clone is one. The target antigen is unknown. The chain recombines TRBV9 with TRBJ2-7, with 7 bases matching TRBD1. The source is a man in his forties in good health and CMV-seronegative. Material for sequencing was PBMCs. CDR3 loop: CASSAQGWMDEQYF. DNA of the CDR3: TGTGCCAGCAGCGCACAGGGGTGGATGGACGAGCAGTACTTC.